This T cell receptor beta chain was documented in a study of blood T cell repertoires in COVID-19. Germline CDR1 and CDR2: SGHTA and FQGNSA. This CDR3 comprises 16 residues. The V segment lost 4 bases and the J segment 1 base; nucleotides outside the gene matches: 6. Only in-frame clones appear in the TCRdb table, and some are missing; sequencing was by immunoSEQ multiplex PCR. In the table there are some 78,000 clones, around nine tenths of which are singletons. The chain combines TRBV7-2 with TRBJ2-1; 8 bases are a match to TRBD1. The sequenced material came from peripheral blood. The TCR originated in a man between 45 and 60 years old with active or convalescent COVID-19. The CDR3 coding sequence is TGTGCCAGCAGCTCCAGGACAGGGTCTTCCTACAATGAGCAGTTCTTC. Amino acids: CASSSRTGSSYNEQFF. The whole variable domain, remainder taken from reference TRBV7-2 and TRBJ2-1, is GAGVSQSPSNKVTEKGKDVELRCDPISGHTALYWYRQSLGQGLEFLIYFQGNSAPDKSGLPSDRFSAERTGGSVSTLTIQRTQQEDSAVYLCASSSRTGSSYNEQFFGPGTRLTVL.